The T cell receptor (beta chain) described here comes from a study of blood T cell repertoires in COVID-19. For the study at large: The United States, Italy and Spain supplied acute and convalescent COVID-19 samples.

As handled by the study authors: Scientists estimated how many nucleated cells there were by amplifying reference gene primers. Sequencing used immunoSEQ multiplex PCR; TCRdb keeps in-frame clones, though not all of them. V and J calls and clone size are given by that table; D and trimming were obtained from the DNA. The top ten clones hold 0.6% to 0.8% of a sample with about 190,000 clones, 90% of them seen once. V was shortened by 5 bases and J by 5 bases, with 15 bases between the two germline ends. The germline V gene has CDR1 SGHAT and CDR2 FQNNGV. This CDR3 contains 14 residues. The rearrangement links TRBV11-2 to TRBJ1-1; D remains ambiguous. The origin of this receptor is a middle-aged man with acute or convalescent COVID-19. The sample comprised peripheral blood. DNA of the CDR3: TGTGCCAGCAGCCGGGAGGGAACGGGGACTGAAGCTTTCTTT. Translation gives CASSREGTGTEAFF. The full variable domain, rest sourced from reference TRBV11-2 and TRBJ1-1, is EAGVAQSPRYKIIEKRQSVAFWCNPISGHATLYWYQQILGQGPKLLIQFQNNGVVDDSQLPKDRFSAERLKGVDSTLKIQPAKLEDSAVYLCASSREGTGTEAFFGQGTRLTVV.